This T cell receptor (beta chain) is from a study of graft-versus-host responses after intestinal transplantation. The wider study: Each of the recipients got a multivisceral, liver-intestinal, or isolated intestinal transplant. Anti-thymocyte globulin induction was given to all recipients, followed by tacrolimus and steroids for around three years.

Germline CDR1 is SGHAT and CDR2 is FQDESV (reference sequence). CDR3 length: 12 residues. With 4 bases removed from V and 1 base from J, the gap between germline ends came to 4 bases. Study-wide findings and caveats: Within allografts, high graft-versus-host to host-versus-graft clonal ratios were seen among patients with graft-donor T cell macrochimerism. Some GvH clones appeared in ileal mucosa or blood before recipient bone marrow.

The protocol was immunoSEQ multiplex PCR, while the TCRdb copy is restricted to in-frame clones and leaves out a portion. This sample has some 140,000 clones; around 90% occur once, and the top ten carry 0.15% to 0.2%. To note about this clone: Its antigen is unknown.

The sample consisted of unstimulated CD4+ T cells sorted from spleen or lymph node cells, taken before intestinal transplant. This rearrangement joins TRBV11-1 to TRBJ2-5; no clear D. This TCR was recovered from a human donor who received an intestinal transplant. This CDR3 reads CASSSLQETQYF. Here the CDR3 DNA reads TGTGCCAGCAGCTCCCTCCAAGAGACCCAGTACTTC.